Shown below are 13 T cell receptor beta chains from a single sample sequenced in a study of cytomegalovirus exposure and HLA in healthy donors. The PCR made use of 60 Vbeta and 13 Jbeta primers. Libraries were prepared by immunoSEQ multiplex PCR; TCRdb keeps only in-frame clonotypes and omits some of them. The sample records roughly 150,000 clones, 85% being singletons. Sequencing used PBMCs. The source is a young man in good health and CMV-seropositive.

The CDR3 DNA is TGCGCCAGCAGCCCGGGACAGGGGTCCTACGAGCAGTACGTC. It yields the protein CASSPGQGSYEQYV. This chain links TRBV5-1 with TRBJ2-7, with 10 bases aligning to TRBD1. Trimming at V came to 4 bases and at J to 1 base, leaving 2 bases not matched to a gene. This CDR3 contains 14 residues. Germline V lookup: CDR1 SGHRS, CDR2 YFSETQ.

The chain uses TRBV14 and TRBJ2-1; 9 positions match TRBD2. This CDR3 has 17 amino acids. The germline CDR1 and CDR2 sequences are SGHDN and FVKESK. V gave up 1 base and J gave up 7 bases; unmatched junction bases: 11. CDR3 in amino acids: CASSQGLLAGTNNEQFF. In DNA form, the CDR3 reads TGTGCCAGCAGCCAAGGGCTCCTAGCGGGAACTAATAATGAGCAGTTCTTC.

Comments on this clone: A read error may produce the germline difference seen at one junction end. The V call is TRBV7-9, the J call TRBJ2-4; no clear D. Per the germline V gene, CDR1 is SEHNR and CDR2 is FQNEAQ (reference sequence). The CDR3 covers 13 residues. The DNA for the CDR3 is TGTTCCAGCAGCCCTGAGGCTAAAAACATTCAGTACTTC. Translating it yields CSSSPEAKNIQYF. Based on the CDR3 plus reference TRBV7-9 and TRBJ2-4, the full variable domain is DTGVSQNPRHKITKRGQNVTFRCDPISEHNRLYWYRQTLGQGPEFLTYFQNEAQLEKSRLLSDRFSAERPKGSFSTLEIQRTEQGDSAMYLCSSSPEAKNIQYFGAGTRLSVL.

The V gene is TRBV7-9, the J gene TRBJ1-4; 8 positions match TRBD1. The CDR3 contains 16 residues. J lost 8 bases, V lost 5 bases, and 13 bases had no gene match. Germline V gives CDR1 SEHNR, CDR2 FQNEAQ (reference sequence). The CDR3 protein is CASSGSGTGRLEKLFF. The CDR3 region has the DNA TGTGCCAGCAGCGGATCCGGGACAGGTCGACTGGAAAAACTGTTTTTT.

This rearrangement joins TRBV29-1 to TRBJ2-3; TRBD2 is a possible D gene (6 bases). This CDR3 spans 16 amino acids. The V end lost 4 bases, the J end lost 0 bases, and 17 bases lay between the germline ends. The germline V gene has CDR1 SQVTM and CDR2 ANQGSEA. As DNA, the CDR3 is TGCAGCGTTGGCCGAGGGAGGCGGTTTAGCACAGATACGCAGTATTTT. Its translation: CSVGRGRRFSTDTQYF.

V and J are TRBV19 and TRBJ1-2; 11 bases match TRBD1. CDR3 length: 16 amino acids. CDR1 and CDR2 from the germline V gene are LNHDA and SQIVND (reference sequence). V was pared by 2 bases and J by 7 bases, with 9 bases of the junction left unmatched. CDR3 amino acids: CASSITRGQGARGYTF. CDR3 sequence (DNA): TGTGCCAGTAGTATAACCCGCGGACAGGGGGCGCGTGGCTACACCTTC.

This clone was seen only a few times. The rearrangement uses TRBV6-1 and TRBJ1-1, with D maybe TRBD1 (6 bases). The CDR3 runs 14 residues. Trimming stripped 5 bases from V and 4 bases from J, with 14 bases between. Per germline, CDR1 MNHNS and CDR2 SASEGT. Written as DNA, the CDR3 is TGTGCCAGCAGTAGCAGGGGATGGGGCACTGAAGCTTTCTTT. Amino acids: CASSSRGWGTEAFF.

The rearrangement links TRBV2 to TRBJ1-2; the D is unclear. Germline V gives CDR1 SNHLY, CDR2 FYNNEI. The V and J ends lost 6 bases and 5 bases respectively, with 4 bases between them. This CDR3 is built from 10 residues. This CDR3 reads CASSLYGYTF. CDR3 nucleotide sequence: TGTGCCAGCAGCCTGTATGGCTACACCTTC. Combining the CDR3 with reference TRBV2 and TRBJ1-2 gives the whole variable domain EPEVTQTPSHQVTQMGQEVILRCVPISNHLYFYWYRQILGQKVEFLVSFYNNEISEKSEIFDDQFSVERPDGSNFTLKIRSTKLEDSAMYFCASSLYGYTFGSGTRLTVV.

CDR3 DNA: TGTGCCAGCAGCGGGGCCTGGGTAGGGGGCACAGATACGCAGTATTTT. Its translation is CASSGAWVGGTDTQYF. The V call is TRBV11-3, the J call TRBJ2-3; a weak D match, TRBD1 (5 bases). There are 16 residues in the CDR3. Germline CDR1 and CDR2: SGHNT and YENEEA. Trimming took off 5 bases at V and 1 base at J, with 16 bases between the two ends.

The V gene is TRBV7-2, the J gene TRBJ2-1; TRBD2 matches at 10 bases. This CDR3 is built from 12 residues. Per the germline V gene, CDR1 is SGHTA and CDR2 is FQGNSA. After removal of 4 bases from V and 16 bases from J, the junction contained 7 bases not matched to a gene. The DNA of the CDR3 is TGTGCCAGCAGCTCCCCGGGACTAGCGCCTTTCTTC. It is translated as CASSSPGLAPFF.

The chain combines TRBV2 with TRBJ1-5; 7 bases align to TRBD1. J gave up 3 bases and V 5 bases, and 7 bases lay outside the gene matches. Germline V gene sequence: CDR1 SNHLY, CDR2 FYNNEI. The CDR3 has 15 amino acids. This CDR3 reads CASSPIGTDNQPQHF. CDR3 sequence (DNA): TGTGCCAGCAGTCCGATTGGGACAGACAATCAGCCCCAGCATTTT.

The rearrangement uses TRBV27 and TRBJ1-2; no clear D. Germline lookup yields CDR1 MNHEY and CDR2 SMNVEV (reference sequence). This CDR3 spans 13 amino acids. V lost 4 bases to trimming and J lost 2 bases, with 8 bases between them. The CDR3: CASSSFMNYGYTF. The CDR3 DNA sequence: TGTGCCAGCAGTTCCTTTATGAACTATGGCTACACCTTC.

This clone was seen a single time. In DNA form, the CDR3 reads TGTGCCAGCAGCTTCTTCAGGGGAACAGGGGAGCTGTTTTTT. This codes for CASSFFRGTGELFF. This rearrangement joins TRBV7-9 to TRBJ2-2, with D possibly TRBD1 on 6 matching bases. Deletions cut 3 bases from V and 8 bases from J, with 13 bases between. The germline V gene encodes CDR1 SEHNR and CDR2 FQNEAQ (reference sequence). The CDR3 sequence is 14 residues long.